What follows are 9 T cell receptor beta chains derived from one specimen sequenced in a study of cytomegalovirus exposure and HLA in healthy donors. The PCR employed 60 Vbeta primers together with 13 Jbeta primers. Measured with immunoSEQ multiplex PCR; TCRdb has only the in-frame clones, and not every one. The data contain 180,000 or so clones, just under 80% of them singletons. The specimen was PBMCs. The source of these receptors is a woman between 25 and 40 years old in good health and CMV-seronegative.

V is TRBV7-6 and J is TRBJ2-5; 7 bases line up with TRBD1. Germline lookup yields CDR1 SGHVS and CDR2 FNYEAQ. Trimming cost V 2 bases and J 4 bases; bases outside gene matches: 4. The length of the CDR3 is 14 residues. The CDR3 region has the DNA TGTGCCAGCAGCTTAATAAACAGGGGAGAGACCCAGTACTTC. It translates to CASSLINRGETQYF.

This sequence joins TRBV19 and TRBJ2-7; 9 nucleotides match TRBD1. Germline values: CDR1 LNHDA, CDR2 SQIVND (reference sequence). This CDR3 is built from 14 residues. The V segment lost 6 bases and the J segment 0 bases; nucleotides outside the gene matches: 3. CDR3 in amino acids: CASSRQGVSYEQYF. The CDR3 DNA follows: TGTGCCAGTAGCCGACAGGGGGTCTCCTACGAGCAGTACTTC.

The rearrangement links TRBV7-2 to TRBJ1-2; D not resolved. Germline CDR1 reads SGHTA; CDR2 reads FQGNSA. CDR3 length: 13 amino acids. V dropped 4 bases and J dropped 5 bases, with 11 bases sitting between them. As DNA, the CDR3 is TGTGCCAGCAGCTCCGAGAACTTGTATGGCTACACCTTC. Its translation is CASSSENLYGYTF.

The chain combines TRBV25-1 with TRBJ1-5; D is ambiguous. Deletions cut 4 bases from V and 9 bases from J, with 10 bases between. The CDR3 length is 12 residues. CDR1 and CDR2 from the germline V gene are MGHDK and SYGVNS. The CDR3 bases are TGTGCCAGCAGTGTTGGGAGTCGGCCCCAGCATTTT. It translates to CASSVGSRPQHF.

V gene TRBV6-1 combines with J gene TRBJ2-3; 9 bases line up with TRBD2. There are 15 residues in the CDR3. With 4 bases clipped from V and 2 bases from J, the junction kept 4 bases outside the gene matches. The germline V gene has CDR1 MNHNS and CDR2 SASEGT. CDR3 in amino acids: CASSVASGTTDTQYF. Here the CDR3 DNA reads TGTGCCAGCAGTGTGGCTAGCGGGACCACAGATACGCAGTATTTT.

The V call is TRBV4-1, the J call TRBJ1-1, with D tentatively TRBD1 (6 bases). Germline V gene lookup returns CDR1 MGHRA and CDR2 YSYEKL. Between the trimmed V and J ends, which lost 1 base and 6 bases, there was a span of 15 bases. CDR3 length equals 15 residues. The CDR3 nucleotides are TGCGCCAGCAGCCAAGCGAGGGGGGGGATGGCTGAAGCTTTCTTT. It is translated as CASSQARGGMAEAFF.

This clone turned up a few times. The chain combines TRBV28 with TRBJ1-5, with 7 positions matching TRBD1. This CDR3 region has 14 residues. CDR1 is MDHEN and CDR2 is SYDVKM in the germline V gene. With 6 bases clipped from V and 4 bases from J, the junction kept 6 bases outside the gene matches. The CDR3 loop is CASSRDRENQPQHF. The CDR3 bases are TGTGCCAGCAGCCGAGACAGGGAGAATCAGCCCCAGCATTTT. The whole variable domain, remainder taken from reference TRBV28 and TRBJ1-5, is DVKVTQSSRYLVKRTGEKVFLECVQDMDHENMFWYRQDPGLGLRLIYFSYDVKMKEKGDIPEGYSVSREKKERFSLILESASTNQTSMYLCASSRDRENQPQHFGDGTRLSIL.

The CDR3 loop is CASSQGSGGPTDTQYF. The DNA for the CDR3 is TGTGCCAGCAGCCAAGGTAGCGGGGGGCCCACAGATACGCAGTATTTT. J is TRBJ2-3 and V is TRBV7-2; 10 nucleotides align to TRBD2. The CDR3 extends over 16 amino acids. Germline V CDR1 and CDR2: SGHTA, FQGNSA. V was pared by 5 bases and J by 2 bases, with 7 bases of the junction left unmatched.

The rearrangement joins TRBV27 to TRBJ1-1, with 7 bases fitting TRBD1. The CDR3 sequence is 15 residues long. V gave up 6 bases and J gave up 4 bases; unmatched junction bases: 11. Germline-derived CDR1 and CDR2 are MNHEY and SMNVEV (reference sequence). This chain's CDR3 is CASSLSWQGGTEAFF. In DNA, the CDR3 is TGTGCCAGCAGCTTGTCGTGGCAGGGGGGCACTGAAGCTTTCTTT.